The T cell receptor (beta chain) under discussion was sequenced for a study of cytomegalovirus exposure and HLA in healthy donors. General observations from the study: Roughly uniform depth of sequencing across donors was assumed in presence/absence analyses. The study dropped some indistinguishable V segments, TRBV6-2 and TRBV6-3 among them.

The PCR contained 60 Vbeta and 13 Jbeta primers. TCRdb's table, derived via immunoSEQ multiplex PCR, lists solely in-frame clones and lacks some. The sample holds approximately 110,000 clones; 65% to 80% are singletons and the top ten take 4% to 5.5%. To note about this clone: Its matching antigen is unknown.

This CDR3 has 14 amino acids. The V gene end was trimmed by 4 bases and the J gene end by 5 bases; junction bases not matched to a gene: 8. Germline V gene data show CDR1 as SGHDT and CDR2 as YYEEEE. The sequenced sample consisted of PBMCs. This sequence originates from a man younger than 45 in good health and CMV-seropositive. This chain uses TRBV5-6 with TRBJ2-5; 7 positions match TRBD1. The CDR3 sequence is CASSELDRRETQYF. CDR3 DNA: TGTGCCAGCAGCGAGTTGGACAGGCGGGAGACCCAGTACTTC.